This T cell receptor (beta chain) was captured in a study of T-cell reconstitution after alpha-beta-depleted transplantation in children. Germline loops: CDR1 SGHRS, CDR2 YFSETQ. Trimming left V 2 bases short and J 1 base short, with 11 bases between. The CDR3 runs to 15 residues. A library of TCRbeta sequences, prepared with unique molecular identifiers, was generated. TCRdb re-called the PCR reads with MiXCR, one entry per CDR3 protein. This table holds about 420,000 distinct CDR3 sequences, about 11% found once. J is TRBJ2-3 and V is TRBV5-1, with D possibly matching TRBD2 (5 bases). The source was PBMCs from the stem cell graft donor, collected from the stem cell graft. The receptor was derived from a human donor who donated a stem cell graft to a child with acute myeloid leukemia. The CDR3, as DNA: TGCGCCAGCAGCTTTAGAGGGCTTGGCACAGATACGCAGTATTTT. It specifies CASSFRGLGTDTQYF.